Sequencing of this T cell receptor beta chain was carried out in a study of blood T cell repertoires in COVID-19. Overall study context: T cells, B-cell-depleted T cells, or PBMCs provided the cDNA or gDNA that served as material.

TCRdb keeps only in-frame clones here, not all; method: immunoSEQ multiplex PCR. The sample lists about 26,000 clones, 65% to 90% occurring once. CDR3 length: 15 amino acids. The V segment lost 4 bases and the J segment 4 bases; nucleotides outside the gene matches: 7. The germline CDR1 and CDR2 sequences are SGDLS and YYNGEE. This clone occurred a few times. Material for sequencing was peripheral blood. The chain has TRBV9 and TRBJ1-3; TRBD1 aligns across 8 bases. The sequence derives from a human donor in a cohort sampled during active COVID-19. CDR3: CASSPNAGGGNTIYF. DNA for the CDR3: TGTGCCAGCAGCCCCAACGCAGGGGGCGGAAACACCATATATTTT. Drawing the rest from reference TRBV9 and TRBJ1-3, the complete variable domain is DSGVTQTPKHLITATGQRVTLRCSPRSGDLSVYWYQQSLDQGLQFLIQYYNGEERAKGNILERFSAQQFPDLHSELNLSSLELGDSALYFCASSPNAGGGNTIYFGEGSWLTVV.